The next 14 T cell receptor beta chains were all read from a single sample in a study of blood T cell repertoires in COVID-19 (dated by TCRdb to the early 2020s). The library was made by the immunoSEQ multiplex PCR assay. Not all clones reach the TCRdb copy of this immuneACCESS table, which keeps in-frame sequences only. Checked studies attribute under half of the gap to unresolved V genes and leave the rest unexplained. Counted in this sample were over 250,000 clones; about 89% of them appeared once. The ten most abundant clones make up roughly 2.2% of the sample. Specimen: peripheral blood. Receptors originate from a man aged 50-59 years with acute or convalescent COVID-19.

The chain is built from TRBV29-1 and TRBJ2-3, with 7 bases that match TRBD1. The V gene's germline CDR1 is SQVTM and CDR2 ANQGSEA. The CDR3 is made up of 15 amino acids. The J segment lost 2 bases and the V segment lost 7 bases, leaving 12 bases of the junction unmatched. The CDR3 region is CSGRTGPLSTDTQYF. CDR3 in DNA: TGCAGCGGACGGACAGGACCCTTGTCCACAGATACGCAGTATTTT.

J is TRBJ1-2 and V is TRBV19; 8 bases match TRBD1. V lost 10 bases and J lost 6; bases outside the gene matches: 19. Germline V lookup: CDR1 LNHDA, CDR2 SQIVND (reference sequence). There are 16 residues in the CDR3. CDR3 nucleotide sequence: TGTGCCACCACAACCCCGGACAGGGCCGCAACTCATGGCTACACCTTC. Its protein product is CATTTPDRAATHGYTF.

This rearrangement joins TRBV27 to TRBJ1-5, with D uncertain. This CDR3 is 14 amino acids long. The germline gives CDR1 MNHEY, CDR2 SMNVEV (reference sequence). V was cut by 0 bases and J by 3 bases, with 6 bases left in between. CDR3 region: CASSLSSPNQPQHF. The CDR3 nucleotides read TGTGCCAGCAGTTTATCGAGTCCCAATCAGCCCCAGCATTTT.

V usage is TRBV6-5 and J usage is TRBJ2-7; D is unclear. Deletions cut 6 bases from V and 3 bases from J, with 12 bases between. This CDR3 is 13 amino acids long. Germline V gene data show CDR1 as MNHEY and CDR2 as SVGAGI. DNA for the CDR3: TGTGCCAGCAGAACCGGGTCTATCTACGAGCAGTACTTC. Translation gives CASRTGSIYEQYF.

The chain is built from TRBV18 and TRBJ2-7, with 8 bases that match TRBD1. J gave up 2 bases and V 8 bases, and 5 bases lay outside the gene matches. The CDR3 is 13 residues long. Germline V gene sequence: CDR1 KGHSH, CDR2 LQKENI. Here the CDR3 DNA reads TGTGCCAGCCGTCGGACAGGGCCCTACGAGCAGTACTTC. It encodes CASRRTGPYEQYF.

The CDR3 DNA reads as TGTGCCAGCAGCCAGCGGGCCCTAAACTATGGCTACACCTTC. Translating gives CASSQRALNYGYTF. The chain links TRBV5-4 to TRBJ1-2; D is undetermined. The germline V and J ends were trimmed by 4 bases and 2 bases, with 12 bases remaining between them. The germline CDR1 and CDR2 sequences are SGHNT and YYREEE (reference sequence). This CDR3 spans 14 amino acids.

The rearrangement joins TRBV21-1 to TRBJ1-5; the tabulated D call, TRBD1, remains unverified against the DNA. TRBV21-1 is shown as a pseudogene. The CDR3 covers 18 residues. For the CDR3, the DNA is TGTGCCAGCCGACCCCACCAACAGGGGGGGAATAGCAATCAGCCCCAGCATTTT. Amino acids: CASRPHQQGGNSNQPQHF.

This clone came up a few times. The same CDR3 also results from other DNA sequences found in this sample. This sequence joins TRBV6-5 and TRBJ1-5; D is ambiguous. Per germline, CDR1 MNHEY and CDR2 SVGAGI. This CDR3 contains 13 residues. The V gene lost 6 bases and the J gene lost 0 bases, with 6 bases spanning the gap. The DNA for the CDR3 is TGTGCCAGCAGCCAGATTAGCAATCAGCCCCAGCATTTT. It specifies CASSQISNQPQHF.

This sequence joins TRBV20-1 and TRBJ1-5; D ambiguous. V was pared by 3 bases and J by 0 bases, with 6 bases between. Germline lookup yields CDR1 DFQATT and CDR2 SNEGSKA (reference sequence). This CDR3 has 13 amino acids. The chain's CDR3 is CSASEYSNQPQHF. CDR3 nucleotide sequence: TGCAGTGCTAGTGAGTATAGCAATCAGCCCCAGCATTTT.

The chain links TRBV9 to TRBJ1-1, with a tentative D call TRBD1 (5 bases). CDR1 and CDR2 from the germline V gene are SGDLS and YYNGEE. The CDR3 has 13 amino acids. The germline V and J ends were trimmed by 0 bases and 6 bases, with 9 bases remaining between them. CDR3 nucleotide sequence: TGTGCCAGCAGCGTAGGTCTCAGGGCTGAAGCTTTCTTT. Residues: CASSVGLRAEAFF.

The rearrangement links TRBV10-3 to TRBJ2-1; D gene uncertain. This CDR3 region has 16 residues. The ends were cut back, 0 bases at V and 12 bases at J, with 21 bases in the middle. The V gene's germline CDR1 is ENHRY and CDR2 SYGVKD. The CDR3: CAISESSSLVIRGQFF. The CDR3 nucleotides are TGTGCCATCAGTGAGTCATCAAGCCTAGTCATACGAGGGCAGTTCTTC.

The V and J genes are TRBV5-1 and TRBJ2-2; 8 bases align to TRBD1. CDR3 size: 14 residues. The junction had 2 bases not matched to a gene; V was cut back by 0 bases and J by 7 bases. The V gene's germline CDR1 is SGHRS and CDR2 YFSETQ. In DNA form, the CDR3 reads TGCGCCAGCAGCTTGGAAGGACAGGGCGGGGAGCTGTTTTTT. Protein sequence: CASSLEGQGGELFF.

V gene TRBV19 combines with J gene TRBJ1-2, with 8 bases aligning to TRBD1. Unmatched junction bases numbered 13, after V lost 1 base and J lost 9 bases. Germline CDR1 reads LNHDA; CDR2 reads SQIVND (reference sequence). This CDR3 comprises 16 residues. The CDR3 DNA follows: TGTGCCAGTAGTATAGGGGGGGACAGGCCCTCCCAACGCTACACCTTC. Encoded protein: CASSIGGDRPSQRYTF.

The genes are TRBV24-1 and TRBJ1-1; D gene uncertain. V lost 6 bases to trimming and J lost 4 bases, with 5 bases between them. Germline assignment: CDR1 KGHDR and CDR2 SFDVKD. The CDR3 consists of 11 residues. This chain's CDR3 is CATSLGTEAFF. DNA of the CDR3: TGTGCCACCAGTCTCGGCACTGAAGCTTTCTTT.